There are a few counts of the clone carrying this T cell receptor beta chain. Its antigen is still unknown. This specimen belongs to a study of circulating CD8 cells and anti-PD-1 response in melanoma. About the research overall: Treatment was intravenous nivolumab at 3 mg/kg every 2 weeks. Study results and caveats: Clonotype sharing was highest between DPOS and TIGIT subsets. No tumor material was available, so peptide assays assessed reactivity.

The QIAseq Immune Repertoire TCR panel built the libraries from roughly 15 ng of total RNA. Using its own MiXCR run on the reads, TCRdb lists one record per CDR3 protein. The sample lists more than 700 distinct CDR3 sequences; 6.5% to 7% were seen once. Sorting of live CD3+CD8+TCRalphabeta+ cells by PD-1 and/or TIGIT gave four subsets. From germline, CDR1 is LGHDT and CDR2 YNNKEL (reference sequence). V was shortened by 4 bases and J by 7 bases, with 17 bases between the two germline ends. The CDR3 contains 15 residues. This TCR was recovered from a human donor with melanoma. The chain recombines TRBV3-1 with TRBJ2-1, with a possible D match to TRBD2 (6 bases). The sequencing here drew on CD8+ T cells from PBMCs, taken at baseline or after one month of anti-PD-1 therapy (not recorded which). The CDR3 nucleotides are TGTGCCAGCAGCCCTCTGGGGGGACTCTGGAATGAGCAGTTCTTC. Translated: CASSPLGGLWNEQFF.